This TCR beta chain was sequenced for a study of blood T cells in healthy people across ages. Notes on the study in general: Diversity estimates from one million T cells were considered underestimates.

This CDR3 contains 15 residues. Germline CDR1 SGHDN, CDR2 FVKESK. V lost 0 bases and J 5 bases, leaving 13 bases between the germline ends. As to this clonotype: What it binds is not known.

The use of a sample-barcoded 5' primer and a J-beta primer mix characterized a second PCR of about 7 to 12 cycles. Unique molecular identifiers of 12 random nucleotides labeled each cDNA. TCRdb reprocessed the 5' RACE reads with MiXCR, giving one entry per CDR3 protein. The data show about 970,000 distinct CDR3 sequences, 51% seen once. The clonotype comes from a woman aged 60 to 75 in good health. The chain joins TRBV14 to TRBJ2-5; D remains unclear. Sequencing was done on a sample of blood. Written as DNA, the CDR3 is TGTGCCAGCAGCCAAGAGATTGGCGGATTGGAGACCCAGTACTTC. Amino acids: CASSQEIGGLETQYF.